This T cell receptor beta chain was sequenced for a study of blood T cell repertoires in COVID-19 (dated by TCRdb to 2018 to 2021). A note on the overall study: Collaborator samples came from the United States, Italy and Spain and covered acute and convalescent phases of COVID-19. The material from the prospective study consisted of cDNA or gDNA derived from T cells, B-cell-depleted T cells, or PBMCs. Subjects who had been exposed to COVID-19, were actively infected with it, or had recovered from it provided the deeply sampled blood TCRbeta repertoires that made up the dataset. The repertoires were made available in a free public database intended to serve as a resource for research on the immune response to SARS-CoV-2. Samples were obtained from the ongoing ImmuneRACE study (first 160 participants) and from about 1,300 subjects provided by 6 global collaborators. The sample metadata nearly always contained a de-identified subject ID, COVID-19 status, age in years and sex. Where available, HLA class I and class II types were taken from metadata supplied by the sample provider and were not determined by assay-based typing. Summary of the overall study and its limitations: Clinical and demographic metadata were provided uncurated, with the amount varying by source and participant.

TCRbeta CDR3 regions were amplified from genomic DNA by means of the immunoSEQ Assay, a bias-controlled multiplex PCR. As for how the authors treated the data: The number of nucleated cells in each sample was estimated by amplification of reference gene primers within the assay. Sequence reads were collapsed and filtered to measure the absolute abundance of every unique TCRbeta CDR3 rearrangement. For each sample, productive Simpson clonality was calculated as the square root of Simpson's diversity index over productive rearrangements. TCRdb holds this immuneACCESS table with in-frame rearrangements only. Some clones are missing; in checked studies, unresolved V genes explain under half, and the rest has no known cause. V, J and clone size were drawn from that table, and D and trimming were deduced from the DNA. The sample contains approximately 300,000 clones, 80% to 90% of them found a single time. Together, the top ten hold about 4.2% of the sample.

This clone was seen only once. It lacks a known antigen. Base qualities are not recorded, but no much larger clone differs from it by a single base. Relative to germline, V is 7 bases shorter and J is 7 bases shorter, with 14 bases between their ends. Looking up the germline V gene yields CDR1 MDHEN and CDR2 SYDVKM. The CDR3 runs 13 residues from the cysteine to the phenylalanine. Of the read, only the CDR3 DNA is kept; its 39 bases are in frame from base 1. Participants in the prospective study were aged roughly 18 to 100 years, lived in under 30 United States geographic areas, and enrolled through a virtual design. In the prospective study, participants were assigned to cohorts based on the clinical history participants reported in a screening survey and a study questionnaire. ImmuneRACE Cohort 3 recovered participants were defined by two consecutive negative NP/OP PCR tests, healthcare professional clearance, or symptom resolution. Each participant in the prospective study had whole blood, serum and a nasopharyngeal or oropharyngeal swab collected by mobile phlebotomists. Prospective study participants could optionally give additional blood draws and questionnaires over an approximately two-month period. Blood samples from the prospective study were shipped frozen or at room temperature prior to DNA extraction.

The receptor comes from a man aged 25 to 40 who had recovered from COVID-19. The chain couples TRBV28 to TRBJ1-5, with the D gene not confidently named. The sample taken for sequencing was PBMCs or T cells enriched from blood (not recorded which). The DNA reads TGTGCCAGCATCCGGAATTCGGGACAGCCCCAGCATTTT. It encodes CASIRNSGQPQHF. With the portions outside the CDR3 filled from the reference TRBV28 and TRBJ1-5 genes, the complete variable region becomes DVKVTQSSRYLVKRTGEKVFLECVQDMDHENMFWYRQDPGLGLRLIYFSYDVKMKEKGDIPEGYSVSREKKERFSLILESASTNQTSMYLCASIRNSGQPQHFGDGTRLSIL.